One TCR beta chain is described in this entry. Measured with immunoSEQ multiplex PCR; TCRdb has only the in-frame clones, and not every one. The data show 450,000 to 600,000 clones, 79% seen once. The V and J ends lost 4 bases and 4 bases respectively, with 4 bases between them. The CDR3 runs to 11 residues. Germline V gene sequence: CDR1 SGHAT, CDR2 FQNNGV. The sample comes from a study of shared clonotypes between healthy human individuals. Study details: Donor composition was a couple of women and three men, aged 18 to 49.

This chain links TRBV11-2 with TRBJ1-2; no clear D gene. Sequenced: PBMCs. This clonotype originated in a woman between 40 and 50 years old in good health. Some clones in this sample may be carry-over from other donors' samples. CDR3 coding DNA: TGTGCCAGCAGCTCCAGCTATGGCTACACCTTC. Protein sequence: CASSSSYGYTF.